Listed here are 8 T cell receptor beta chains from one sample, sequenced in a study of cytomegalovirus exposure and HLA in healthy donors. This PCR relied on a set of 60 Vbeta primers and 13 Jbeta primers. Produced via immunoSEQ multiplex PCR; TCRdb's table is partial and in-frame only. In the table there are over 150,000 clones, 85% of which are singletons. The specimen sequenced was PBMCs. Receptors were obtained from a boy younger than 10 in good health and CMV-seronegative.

CDR3 DNA: TGTGCCAGCAGCTTGGGCACACAGGATAGGGAGACCCAGTACTTC. Its translation is CASSLGTQDRETQYF. This chain uses TRBV5-4 with TRBJ2-5; tentative D call: TRBD1 (5 bases). Per the germline V gene, CDR1 is SGHNT and CDR2 is YYREEE (reference sequence). Trimming took 0 bases from V and 5 from J, leaving 14 bases between them. This CDR3 has 15 amino acids.

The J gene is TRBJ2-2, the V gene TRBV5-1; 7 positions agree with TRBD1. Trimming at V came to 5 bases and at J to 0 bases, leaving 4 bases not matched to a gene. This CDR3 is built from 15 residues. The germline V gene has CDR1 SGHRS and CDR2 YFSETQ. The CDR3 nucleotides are TGCGCCAGCAGAACCGGGACAGCGAACACCGGGGAGCTGTTTTTT. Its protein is CASRTGTANTGELFF.

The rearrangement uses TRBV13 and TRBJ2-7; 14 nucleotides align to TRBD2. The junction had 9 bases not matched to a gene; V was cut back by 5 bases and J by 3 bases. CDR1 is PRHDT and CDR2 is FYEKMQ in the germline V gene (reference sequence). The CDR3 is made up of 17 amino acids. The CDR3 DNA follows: TGTGCCAGCAGCCTCGGACTAGCGGGAGGACTGTTCTACGAGCAGTACTTC. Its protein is CASSLGLAGGLFYEQYF.

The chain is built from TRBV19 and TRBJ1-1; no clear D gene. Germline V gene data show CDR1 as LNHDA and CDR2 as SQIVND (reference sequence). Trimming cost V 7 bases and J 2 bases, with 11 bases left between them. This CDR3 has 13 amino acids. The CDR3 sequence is CASMRGDNTEAFF. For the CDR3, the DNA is TGTGCCAGTATGAGAGGAGACAACACTGAAGCTTTCTTT.

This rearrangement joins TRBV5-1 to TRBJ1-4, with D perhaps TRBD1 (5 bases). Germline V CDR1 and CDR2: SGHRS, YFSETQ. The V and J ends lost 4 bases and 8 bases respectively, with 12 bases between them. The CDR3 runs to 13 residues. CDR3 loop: CASSPFGGEKLFF. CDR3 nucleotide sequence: TGCGCCAGCAGCCCCTTTGGGGGGGAAAAACTGTTTTTT.

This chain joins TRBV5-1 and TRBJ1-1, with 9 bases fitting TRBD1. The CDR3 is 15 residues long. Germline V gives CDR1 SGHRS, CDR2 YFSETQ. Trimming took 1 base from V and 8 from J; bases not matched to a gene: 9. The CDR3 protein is CASSLTGQGPIEAFF. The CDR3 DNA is TGCGCCAGCAGCTTGACGGGACAGGGACCGATCGAAGCTTTCTTT.

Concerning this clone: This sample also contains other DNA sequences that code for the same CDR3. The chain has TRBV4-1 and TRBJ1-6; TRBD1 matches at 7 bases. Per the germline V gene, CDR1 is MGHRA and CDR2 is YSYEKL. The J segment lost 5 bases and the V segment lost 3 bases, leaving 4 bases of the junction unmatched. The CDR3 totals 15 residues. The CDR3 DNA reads TGCGCCAGCAGCCAGGCACAGGGGAATAATTCACCCCTCCACTTT. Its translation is CASSQAQGNNSPLHF.

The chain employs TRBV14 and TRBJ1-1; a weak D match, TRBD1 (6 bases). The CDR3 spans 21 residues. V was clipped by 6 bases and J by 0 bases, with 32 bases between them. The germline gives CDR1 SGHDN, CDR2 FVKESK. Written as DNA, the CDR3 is TGTGCCAGCAGTCCTCAGCAGCCCCGGTGGACGGGGAGGGGGATGAACACTGAAGCTTTCTTT. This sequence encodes CASSPQQPRWTGRGMNTEAFF.